Each of the 11 T cell receptor beta chains below was sequenced from the same sample in a study of T cell responses to AZD1222 COVID-19 vaccine. Repertoires were generated with immunoSEQ multiplex PCR, while TCRdb's copy carries only in-frame clones and drops some. In the table there are 120,000 to 150,000 clones, approximately 90% of which are singletons. The source material was peripheral blood, sampled on day 0 of AZD1222 vaccination. These receptors all come from an adult in good health.

The chain combines TRBV11-1 with TRBJ2-5; 8 bases line up with TRBD1. The CDR3 extends over 14 amino acids. V dropped 4 bases and J dropped 1; count of bases not matched to a gene: 2. Germline-derived CDR1 and CDR2 are SGHAT and FQDESV (reference sequence). The CDR3 loop is CASSSQGVQETQYF. In DNA, the CDR3 is TGTGCCAGCAGCTCACAGGGGGTCCAAGAGACCCAGTACTTC.

The chain joins TRBV29-1 to TRBJ2-7, with D uncertain. Germline assignment: CDR1 SQVTM and CDR2 ANQGSEA. With 0 bases removed from V and 3 bases from J, the gap between germline ends came to 6 bases. The CDR3 loop spans 12 amino acids. CDR3 DNA sequence: TGCAGCGTTGAAGAGAGAGACTACGAGCAGTACTTC. Its protein is CSVEERDYEQYF.

This chain joins TRBV12-5 and TRBJ1-1; D gene ambiguous. The germline V gene encodes CDR1 LGHNT and CDR2 FRNRAP. The V and J ends lost 5 bases and 4 bases respectively, with 11 bases between them. There are 13 residues in the CDR3. CDR3 sequence: CASGPLSTTEAFF. The CDR3 DNA follows: TGTGCTAGTGGTCCCCTTTCGACCACTGAAGCTTTCTTT.

A few counts support this clone. The chain employs TRBV7-9 and TRBJ1-1; 8 bases fit TRBD1. Germline V gene lookup returns CDR1 SEHNR and CDR2 FQNEAQ (reference sequence). The length of the CDR3 is 17 residues. The trim removed 5 bases at V and 1 base at J, leaving 12 bases unmatched. DNA of the CDR3: TGTGCCAGCAGCGGCATACCGACAGGGGCCCCGAACACTGAAGCTTTCTTT. Amino acids: CASSGIPTGAPNTEAFF.

The V and J genes are TRBV3-1 (or the pseudogene TRBV3-2) and TRBJ2-7; D tentatively reads TRBD1 or TRBD2 (5 bases each). This CDR3 spans 16 amino acids. Germline V gene data show CDR1 as LGHDT and CDR2 as YNNKEL (reference sequence). V was pared by 3 bases and J by 2 bases, with 17 bases between. CDR3: CASSHRGARATYEQYF. The CDR3 DNA sequence: TGTGCCAGCAGCCACAGAGGGGCTAGAGCGACCTACGAGCAGTACTTC.

This sequence joins TRBV14 and TRBJ2-1, with D perhaps matching TRBD2 (6 bases). This CDR3 has 11 amino acids. The germline gives CDR1 SGHDN, CDR2 FVKESK. V dropped 6 bases and J dropped 13 bases, with 13 bases sitting between them. CDR3 residues: CASSRAGSQFF. DNA for the CDR3: TGTGCCAGCAGTAGAGCCGGGAGTCAGTTCTTC.

The chain employs TRBV7-9 and TRBJ2-5; 9 nucleotides agree with TRBD2. The germline CDR1 and CDR2 sequences are SEHNR and FQNEAQ (reference sequence). The V segment lost 2 bases and the J segment 3 bases; nucleotides outside the gene matches: 10. This CDR3 is 17 amino acids long. Here the CDR3 reads CASSLRLGLALEETQYF. The CDR3 bases are TGTGCCAGCAGCTTACGCCTCGGACTAGCGCTTGAAGAGACCCAGTACTTC.

This clone has only a few counts. This rearrangement joins TRBV7-2 to TRBJ1-6; D is unresolved. This CDR3 region has 15 residues. V dropped 5 bases and J dropped 10 bases, with 18 bases sitting between them. Germline loops: CDR1 SGHTA, CDR2 FQGNSA. The CDR3 nucleotides read TGTGCCAGCAGCGCTTCCGGGGATCCGGGGTCACCCCTCCACTTT. Protein sequence: CASSASGDPGSPLHF.

V is TRBV30 and J is TRBJ1-2; D unclear. CDR1 and CDR2 from the germline V gene are GTSNPN and SVGIG (reference sequence). This CDR3 has 13 residues. Trimming took off 1 base at V and 10 bases at J, with 16 bases between the two ends. CDR3 residues: CAWSGPGPTLYTF. In DNA, the CDR3 is TGTGCCTGGAGTGGCCCGGGTCCCACCCTCTACACCTTC.

The chain links TRBV5-1 to TRBJ1-2; possible D gene TRBD1, 5 bases. CDR1 SGHRS and CDR2 YFSETQ come from the germline V gene. Trimming took 4 bases from V and 4 from J, leaving 11 bases between them. CDR3 length: 13 amino acids. In DNA, the CDR3 is TGCGCCAGCAGCCCCCTTGACAGCTATGGCTACACCTTC. This codes for CASSPLDSYGYTF.

The chain is built from TRBV7-2 and TRBJ1-2; TRBD1 is a possible D gene (5 bases). Germline V gene lookup returns CDR1 SGHTA and CDR2 FQGNSA. The CDR3 covers 15 residues. The V end lost 0 bases, the J end lost 3 bases, and 11 bases lay between the germline ends. CDR3 sequence: CASSLAVGGDYGYTF. The DNA of the CDR3 is TGTGCCAGCAGCTTAGCGGTGGGGGGGGACTATGGCTACACCTTC.